There are a few counts of the clone carrying this T cell receptor (beta chain). Its target is unknown. The data originate from a study of blood T cells in healthy people across ages. Together with a sample-barcoded 5' primer, a J-beta primer mix was included in a second PCR lasting about 6 to 11 cycles. TCRdb re-analysed the 5' RACE reads in MiXCR, keeping a single row per CDR3 protein. The sample holds over 700,000 distinct CDR3 sequences, 53% seen once. Overall study findings and caveats: The unsorted PBMCs prevented any conclusive comparison of naive versus antigen-experienced cells. Estimated diversity that came from one million T cells was considered an underestimate.

V was trimmed by 1 base and J by 11 bases, leaving 12 bases between them. This CDR3 comprises 12 residues. CDR1 and CDR2 from the germline V gene are SGHAT and FQNNGV. The specimen sequenced was blood. The chain carries TRBV11-2 and TRBJ2-7; the D gene could be TRBD1 or TRBD2 (6 bases each). This sequence originates from an elderly man in good health. CDR3 protein: CASSLGRGEEYF. CDR3 nucleotide sequence: TGTGCCAGCAGCTTAGGTAGGGGGGAAGAGTACTTC.